A single sample is the source of the 26 T cell receptor beta chains below, sequenced in a study of PD-L1 blockade in urothelial cancer. Time point noted: peripheral blood 6 weeks after treatment start. Libraries were prepared by immunoSEQ multiplex PCR; TCRdb keeps only in-frame clonotypes and omits some of them. The data contain about 120,000 clones, roughly 88% of them singletons. The sample in question was PBMCs, obtained around atezolizumab (anti-PD-L1) treatment. The receptor set was obtained from a man aged 45-60 years with urothelial cancer.

The V gene is TRBV6-1, the J gene TRBJ1-5; perhaps TRBD1 as D (6 bases). This CDR3 is 14 amino acids long. V was pared by 6 bases and J by 6 bases, with 15 bases between. Germline CDR1 reads MNHNS; CDR2 reads SASEGT. For the CDR3, the DNA is TGTGCCAGCAGCGCCTTGGGGGCCGGTCAGCCCCAGCATTTT. It is translated as CASSALGAGQPQHF.

V usage is TRBV5-1 and J usage is TRBJ2-2; 9 bases align to TRBD1. The V gene end was trimmed by 3 bases and the J gene end by 4 bases; junction bases not matched to a gene: 1. The CDR3 covers 14 residues. Per the germline V gene, CDR1 is SGHRS and CDR2 is YFSETQ. The CDR3 loop reads CASSSGQGTGELFF. CDR3 DNA sequence: TGCGCCAGCAGCTCGGGACAGGGCACCGGGGAGCTGTTTTTT. Supplemented by reference TRBV5-1 and TRBJ2-2, the full variable domain reads KAGVTQTPRYLIKTRGQQVTLSCSPISGHRSVSWYQQTPGQGLQFLFEYFSETQRNKGNFPGRFSGRQFSNSRSEMNVSTLELGDSALYLCASSSGQGTGELFFGEGSRLTVL.

V gene TRBV14 combines with J gene TRBJ2-1, with D perhaps TRBD2 (6 bases). CDR3 length: 15 amino acids. The germline V and J ends were trimmed by 1 base and 9 bases, with 16 bases remaining between them. Germline V gene data show CDR1 as SGHDN and CDR2 as FVKESK. CDR3 bases: TGTGCCAGCAGCCAAGTGGGGACTTGGGGCGGTGAGCAGTTCTTC. Encoded protein: CASSQVGTWGGEQFF.

This clone occurred once. CDR3: CASSLKSGSSYEQYF. CDR3 coding DNA: TGTGCCAGCAGTTTAAAAAGCGGGAGCTCCTACGAGCAGTACTTC. V usage is TRBV27 and J usage is TRBJ2-7, with 8 bases lining up with TRBD2. Germline CDR1 and CDR2: MNHEY and SMNVEV (reference sequence). V gave up 2 bases and J gave up 0 bases; unmatched junction bases: 3. The length of the CDR3 is 15 residues.

The rearrangement joins TRBV2 to TRBJ1-6; 7 bases line up with TRBD1. V was clipped by 4 bases and J by 4 bases; unmatched bases: 7. There are 16 residues in the CDR3. Germline values: CDR1 SNHLY, CDR2 FYNNEI. CDR3 nucleotide sequence: TGTGCCAGCAGTGCCTCTGTGACAGGGTATAATTCACCCCTCCACTTT. It specifies CASSASVTGYNSPLHF.

This chain links TRBV19 with TRBJ2-5; a weak D match, TRBD1 (5 bases). Germline CDR1 and CDR2: LNHDA and SQIVND (reference sequence). The CDR3 runs to 12 residues. V shed 7 bases and J shed 1 base, with 7 bases lying between them. CDR3: CASNDSQETQYF. In nucleotides, the CDR3 is TGTGCCAGTAATGACAGCCAAGAGACCCAGTACTTC.

This CDR3 is CASSPRTGSSGNTIYF. The CDR3 coding sequence is TGTGCCAGCAGTCCACGGACAGGGTCCTCTGGAAACACCATATATTTT. This sequence joins TRBV7-2 and TRBJ1-3, with 8 nucleotides matching TRBD1. Germline V CDR1 and CDR2: SGHTA, FQGNSA. This CDR3 has 16 residues. The ends lost 6 bases at V and 0 bases at J; junction bases unmatched: 7. The full variable domain, with the rest looked up from reference TRBV7-2 and TRBJ1-3, is GAGVSQSPSNKVTEKGKDVELRCDPISGHTALYWYRQSLGQGLEFLIYFQGNSAPDKSGLPSDRFSAERTGGSVSTLTIQRTQQEDSAVYLCASSPRTGSSGNTIYFGEGSWLTVV.

The genes are TRBV2 and TRBJ1-1; 11 bases agree with TRBD1. In germline, CDR1 is SNHLY, CDR2 FYNNEI. This CDR3 contains 14 residues. The V segment lost 6 bases and the J segment 2 bases; nucleotides outside the gene matches: 2. The CDR3 sequence is CASRGQGGNTEAFF. The CDR3 DNA sequence: TGTGCCAGCAGGGGACAGGGGGGAAACACTGAAGCTTTCTTT.

This chain uses TRBV28 with TRBJ1-1, with a weak D call TRBD1 (5 bases). Germline CDR1 reads MDHEN; CDR2 reads SYDVKM. The CDR3 spans 11 residues. V lost 6 bases, J lost 7 bases, and 9 bases lay in between. The CDR3 protein is CASRRQFEAFF. In DNA, the CDR3 is TGTGCCAGCAGACGACAGTTTGAAGCTTTCTTT.

The table lists this clone with a few counts. The J gene is TRBJ2-1, the V gene TRBV30; 10 bases fit TRBD2. CDR1 and CDR2 from the germline V gene are GTSNPN and SVGIG (reference sequence). The CDR3 spans 14 residues. The V and J ends lost 4 bases and 6 bases, in that order; junction bases with no gene match: 6. CDR3 sequence: CAWTLAGAPNEQFF. The CDR3 bases are TGTGCCTGGACTCTAGCGGGAGCCCCCAATGAGCAGTTCTTC.

V gene TRBV27 combines with J gene TRBJ2-7, with 11 bases lining up with TRBD2. V lost 4 bases and J lost 1; bases outside the gene matches: 6. The germline V gene has CDR1 MNHEY and CDR2 SMNVEV (reference sequence). The CDR3 is 16 amino acids. The CDR3 DNA is TGTGCCAGCAGTTATTTCGGGACTAGCGGATCCTACGAGCAGTACTTC. Encoded protein: CASSYFGTSGSYEQYF.

This chain links TRBV7-2 with TRBJ2-1; D is perhaps TRBD1 (5 bases). Germline V gene sequence: CDR1 SGHTA, CDR2 FQGNSA. Trimming removed 5 bases from V and 13 bases from J, with 12 bases in between. The CDR3 spans 11 residues. This CDR3 is CASSLRQIQFF. In DNA form, the CDR3 reads TGTGCCAGCAGCCTAAGACAGATACAGTTCTTC.

V and J are TRBV5-1 and TRBJ1-1, with 8 bases lining up with TRBD1. The germline V gene has CDR1 SGHRS and CDR2 YFSETQ. This CDR3 spans 15 amino acids. V trimming: 4 bases; J trimming: 4 bases; junction bases outside the gene matches: 9. The CDR3 bases are TGCGCCAGCAGCGGACAGACAGGGGATTGCACTGAAGCTTTCTTT. As protein: CASSGQTGDCTEAFF.

The chain is built from TRBV4-1 and TRBJ2-1; possible D gene TRBD2, 5 bases. The CDR3 loop spans 13 amino acids. CDR1 MGHRA and CDR2 YSYEKL come from the germline V gene. Trimming pared 2 bases from V and 10 bases from J, leaving 12 bases between. The DNA of the CDR3 is TGCGCCAGCAGCCAACTTCCCCGGGAAGAGCAGTTCTTC. Translated: CASSQLPREEQFF.

Comments on this clone: This sample also contains other DNA sequences that code for the same CDR3. The chain combines TRBV6-5 with TRBJ1-1, with TRBD1 as a possible D gene (6 bases). The germline V gene has CDR1 MNHEY and CDR2 SVGAGI. The CDR3 contains 14 residues. Trimming removed 1 base at V and 1 base at J, with 7 bases between. CDR3 nucleotide sequence: TGTGCCAGCAGTTACTTACAGGGGAACACTGAAGCTTTCTTT. Translation gives CASSYLQGNTEAFF.

The CDR3 region is CATSRDFPGKDYGYTF. DNA for the CDR3: TGTGCCACCAGCAGAGATTTTCCAGGGAAGGACTATGGCTACACCTTC. The V gene is TRBV15, the J gene TRBJ1-2; D may be TRBD1 (5 bases). V dropped 0 bases and J dropped 3 bases, with 14 bases sitting between them. CDR1 is LNHNV, CDR2 YYDKDF, per germline (reference sequence). There are 16 residues in the CDR3.

This clone appeared many times. This sequence joins TRBV7-6 and TRBJ2-7; TRBD2 matches 12 bases. Germline CDR1 reads SGHVS; CDR2 reads FNYEAQ. This CDR3 comprises 16 residues. The V gene end was trimmed by 8 bases and the J gene end by 6 bases; junction bases not matched to a gene: 14. CDR3 sequence (DNA): TGTGCCAGCGGATCCCTGGGACTAGCGGGTTCCGGCGAGCAGTACTTC. Amino acid sequence: CASGSLGLAGSGEQYF. Complete variable domain (other parts from reference TRBV7-6 and TRBJ2-7): GAGVSQSPRYKVTKRGQDVALRCDPISGHVSLYWYRQALGQGPEFLTYFNYEAQQDKSGLPNDRFSAERPEGSISTLTIQRTEQRDSAMYRCASGSLGLAGSGEQYFGPGTRLTVT.

V and J are TRBV30 and TRBJ1-5; tentatively, D is TRBD1 (6 bases). V dropped 1 base and J dropped 6 bases, with 10 bases sitting between them. The CDR3 contains 13 residues. The germline CDR1 and CDR2 sequences are GTSNPN and SVGIG (reference sequence). The CDR3 is CAWSARGRQPQHF. CDR3 nucleotides: TGTGCCTGGAGTGCCAGGGGCCGTCAGCCCCAGCATTTT.

This clone was recorded only once. The V gene is TRBV6-4, the J gene TRBJ2-3, with 8 bases that match TRBD2. The CDR3 extends over 16 amino acids. Trimming at V came to 6 bases and at J to 0 bases, leaving 8 bases not matched to a gene. The germline V gene has CDR1 MRHNA and CDR2 SNTAGT. In DNA, the CDR3 is TGTGCCAGCAGCTTCCTAGCGGGTACTAGCACAGATACGCAGTATTTT. This gives the protein CASSFLAGTSTDTQYF.

This rearrangement joins TRBV19 to TRBJ1-4; D call uncertain. The germline V gene has CDR1 LNHDA and CDR2 SQIVND (reference sequence). The CDR3 runs to 15 residues. V lost 8 bases and J lost 1, with 14 bases in between. The CDR3 sequence: CASGLVGLTNEKLFF. The CDR3 DNA sequence: TGTGCCAGTGGCCTCGTAGGACTAACTAATGAAAAACTGTTTTTT.

V gene TRBV27 combines with J gene TRBJ2-7; a weak D match, TRBD2 (6 bases). Germline loops: CDR1 MNHEY, CDR2 SMNVEV (reference sequence). The CDR3 loop spans 15 amino acids. The V gene lost 2 bases and the J gene lost 4 bases, with 15 bases spanning the gap. The CDR3 loop reads CASSLQTGLAYEQYF. The CDR3 bases are TGTGCCAGCAGTTTACAAACGGGACTCGCTTACGAGCAGTACTTC.

V is TRBV6-1 and J is TRBJ1-6; D is undetermined. Looked up from germline, CDR1 is MNHNS and CDR2 is SASEGT. This CDR3 is 14 amino acids long. V lost 2 bases and J lost 14, with 16 bases in between. This chain's CDR3 is CASSEFRAGSALHF. The CDR3 coding sequence is TGTGCCAGCAGTGAATTTCGAGCGGGGTCGGCCCTCCACTTT.

The rearrangement uses TRBV5-4 and TRBJ2-1; TRBD1 matches at 8 bases. The CDR3 is made up of 15 amino acids. CDR1 SGHNT and CDR2 YYREEE come from the germline V gene (reference sequence). J gave up 8 bases and V 4 bases, and 11 bases lay outside the gene matches. CDR3 DNA: TGTGCCAGCAGCCAGCAGGACAGGGATTATCATGAGCAGTTCTTC. This gives the protein CASSQQDRDYHEQFF.

The genes are TRBV19 and TRBJ2-2; D is ambiguous. The V end lost 4 bases, the J end lost 3 bases, and 9 bases lay between the germline ends. The CDR3 loop spans 14 amino acids. CDR1 LNHDA and CDR2 SQIVND come from the germline V gene (reference sequence). Here the CDR3 DNA reads TGTGCCAGTAGTACCCAGTCTTACACCGGGGAGCTGTTTTTT. This codes for CASSTQSYTGELFF.

The V and J genes are TRBV7-8 and TRBJ2-7, with TRBD1 identical over 8 bases. CDR1 SGHVS and CDR2 FQNEAQ come from the germline V gene. Trimming cost V 4 bases and J 2 bases; bases outside gene matches: 7. CDR3 length: 15 residues. The CDR3 DNA sequence: TGTGCCAGCAGCTCGCCGGACAGGGATGCCTACGAGCAGTACTTC. It encodes CASSSPDRDAYEQYF.

The chain links TRBV28 to TRBJ2-2, with TRBD1 matching 8 bases. Germline V CDR1 and CDR2: MDHEN, SYDVKM. This CDR3 contains 16 residues. The V segment lost 6 bases and the J segment 3 bases; nucleotides outside the gene matches: 9. The CDR3 coding sequence is TGTGCCAGCAGATTCCGGGACAGGACCTACACCGGGGAGCTGTTTTTT. Translating it yields CASRFRDRTYTGELFF.